This is a list of T cell receptor beta chains from one sample in a study of cytomegalovirus exposure and HLA in healthy donors. Here immunoSEQ multiplex PCR was the method, and the copy in TCRdb shows in-frame clones only, minus some. In the table there are about 160,000 clones, approximately 76% of which are singletons. The sequencing input was PBMCs. The receptors originated from a man aged 55 to 70 in good health and CMV-seronegative. Both conserved end residues are part of each CDR3. Each record gives: V gene, J gene, clone size, D gene, CDR3 protein, CDR3 DNA. A D gene is named only where the DNA matches it firmly. Expanded clones get a size class; other rows say once, few or many, or leave the size out.

v_call: TRBV30
j_call: TRBJ1-6
clone_size: .
d_call: .
cdr3_aa: CAWRGLNNSPLRF
cdr3_nt: TGTGCCTGGAGGGGCCTGAACAATTCACCCCTCCGCTTT

v_call: TRBV2
j_call: TRBJ2-7
clone_size: .
d_call: .
cdr3_aa: CASLDAERGEQYF
cdr3_nt: TGTGCCAGCCTGGATGCAGAAAGGGGTGAGCAGTACTTC

v_call: TRBV11-2
j_call: TRBJ2-2
clone_size: few
d_call: .
cdr3_aa: CASSAGLSRGGELFF
cdr3_nt: TGTGCCAGCAGCGCCGGACTGTCCCGAGGCGGGGAGCTGTTTTTT

v_call: TRBV18
j_call: TRBJ2-1
clone_size: .
d_call: .
cdr3_aa: CASTTIQGGTYNEQFF
cdr3_nt: TGTGCCAGCACCACAATTCAGGGGGGCACCTACAATGAGCAGTTCTTC

v_call: TRBV5-6
j_call: TRBJ2-5
clone_size: .
d_call: .
cdr3_aa: CASSADTRGTPQYF
cdr3_nt: TGTGCCAGCAGCGCGGACACCCGCGGGACTCCTCAGTACTTC

v_call: TRBV4-3
j_call: TRBJ1-2
clone_size: .
d_call: .
cdr3_aa: CASSQERTGIHGYTF
cdr3_nt: TGCGCCAGCAGCCAAGAGCGTACAGGGATCCATGGCTACACCTTC

v_call: TRBV5-6
j_call: TRBJ2-1
clone_size: .
d_call: .
cdr3_aa: CASRAGSSSYNEQFF
cdr3_nt: TGTGCCAGCAGGGCAGGGTCTAGCTCCTACAATGAGCAGTTCTTC

v_call: TRBV7-2
j_call: TRBJ2-7
clone_size: .
d_call: .
cdr3_aa: CASSLAPPTWRGRSYEQYF
cdr3_nt: TGTGCCAGCAGCTTAGCGCCACCTACGTGGCGGGGGCGCTCCTACGAGCAGTACTTC

v_call: TRBV9
j_call: TRBJ2-7
clone_size: .
d_call: .
cdr3_aa: CASTPDGNPYEQYF
cdr3_nt: TGTGCCAGCACCCCCGACGGGAACCCCTACGAGCAGTACTTC

v_call: TRBV9
j_call: TRBJ2-5
clone_size: .
d_call: TRBD1
cdr3_aa: CASSVRGLGETQYF
cdr3_nt: TGTGCCAGCAGCGTTAGGGGGCTAGGGGAGACCCAGTACTTC

v_call: TRBV28
j_call: TRBJ1-1
clone_size: .
d_call: .
cdr3_aa: CASSLFWAQGTEAFF
cdr3_nt: TGTGCCAGCAGTTTATTTTGGGCGCAGGGCACTGAAGCTTTCTTT

v_call: TRBV21-1
j_call: TRBJ1-5
clone_size: .
d_call: .
cdr3_aa: CASSSHGTGVQPQHF
cdr3_nt: TGTGCCAGCAGCTCCCACGGGACAGGGGTGCAGCCCCAGCATTTT

v_call: TRBV5-1
j_call: TRBJ2-7
clone_size: few
d_call: .
cdr3_aa: CASSLGSGGYGEQYF
cdr3_nt: TGCGCCAGCAGCTTGGGTAGTGGGGGCTACGGGGAGCAGTACTTC

v_call: TRBV9
j_call: TRBJ1-2
clone_size: once
d_call: .
cdr3_aa: CASSADAGFGYTF
cdr3_nt: TGTGCCAGCAGCGCCGATGCAGGGTTCGGCTACACCTTC

v_call: TRBV28
j_call: TRBJ2-3
clone_size: once
d_call: .
cdr3_aa: CASSTGTSLTDTQYF
cdr3_nt: TGTGCCAGCAGTACCGGGACATCTCTCACAGATACGCAGTATTTT

v_call: TRBV5-1
j_call: TRBJ2-5
clone_size: .
d_call: .
cdr3_aa: CASSSQGTQYF
cdr3_nt: TGCGCCAGCAGCTCCCAGGGGACCCAGTACTTC

v_call: TRBV27
j_call: TRBJ2-7
clone_size: .
d_call: TRBD2
cdr3_aa: CASSRGQGRTSGSEQYF
cdr3_nt: TGTGCCAGCAGCCGCGGACAGGGACGGACTAGCGGAAGCGAGCAGTACTTC

v_call: TRBV18
j_call: TRBJ2-1
clone_size: .
d_call: .
cdr3_aa: CASSETVNNEQFF
cdr3_nt: TGTGCCAGCTCCGAGACAGTTAACAATGAGCAGTTCTTC

v_call: TRBV10-2
j_call: TRBJ1-5
clone_size: .
d_call: .
cdr3_aa: CASSAGDNQPQHF
cdr3_nt: TGCGCCAGCAGTGCAGGGGACAATCAGCCCCAGCATTTT

v_call: TRBV2
j_call: TRBJ2-5
clone_size: .
d_call: TRBD2
cdr3_aa: CASSTGLAGTETQYF
cdr3_nt: TGTGCCAGCAGCACCGGACTAGCGGGGACAGAGACCCAGTACTTC

v_call: TRBV7-9
j_call: TRBJ2-1
clone_size: .
d_call: TRBD2
cdr3_aa: CSSSTSGTSGRGLEQFF
cdr3_nt: TGTTCCAGCAGCACCTCCGGGACTAGCGGGAGGGGGCTGGAGCAGTTCTTC

v_call: TRBV6-4
j_call: TRBJ2-1
clone_size: few
d_call: .
cdr3_aa: CASSSTRDYNEQFF
cdr3_nt: TGTGCCAGCAGTTCGACCCGGGACTACAATGAGCAGTTCTTC